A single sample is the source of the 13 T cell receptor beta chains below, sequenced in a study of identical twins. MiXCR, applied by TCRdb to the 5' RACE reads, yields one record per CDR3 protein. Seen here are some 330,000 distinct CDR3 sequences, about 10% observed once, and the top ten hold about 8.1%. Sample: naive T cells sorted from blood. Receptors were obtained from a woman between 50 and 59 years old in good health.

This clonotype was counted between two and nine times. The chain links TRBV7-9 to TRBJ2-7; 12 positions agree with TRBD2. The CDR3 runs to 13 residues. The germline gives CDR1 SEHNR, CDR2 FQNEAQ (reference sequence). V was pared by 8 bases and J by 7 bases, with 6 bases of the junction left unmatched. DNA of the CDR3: TGTGCCAGCGGACTAGCGGGATCAGAGGAGCAGTACGTC. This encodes CASGLAGSEEQYV.

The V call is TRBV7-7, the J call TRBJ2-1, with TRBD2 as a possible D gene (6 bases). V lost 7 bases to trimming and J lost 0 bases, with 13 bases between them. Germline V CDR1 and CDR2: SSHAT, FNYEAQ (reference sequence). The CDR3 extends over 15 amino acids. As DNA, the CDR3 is TGTGCCAGCACTCCTGACGGGAGCTCCTACAATGAGCAGTTCTTC. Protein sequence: CASTPDGSSYNEQFF.

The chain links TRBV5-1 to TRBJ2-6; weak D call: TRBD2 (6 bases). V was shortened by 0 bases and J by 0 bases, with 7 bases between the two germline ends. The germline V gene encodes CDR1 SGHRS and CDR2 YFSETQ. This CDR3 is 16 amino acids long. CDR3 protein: CASSLVGGSGANVLTF. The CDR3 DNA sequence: TGCGCCAGCAGCTTGGTGGGGGGCTCTGGGGCCAACGTCCTGACTTTC.

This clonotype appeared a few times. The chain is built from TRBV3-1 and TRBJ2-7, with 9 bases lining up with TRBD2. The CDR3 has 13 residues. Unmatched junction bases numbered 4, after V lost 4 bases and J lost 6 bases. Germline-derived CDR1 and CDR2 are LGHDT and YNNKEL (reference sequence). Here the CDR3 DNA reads TGTGCCAGCAGCCCTACTAGCGGGCCCGAGCAGTACGTC. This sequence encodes CASSPTSGPEQYV.

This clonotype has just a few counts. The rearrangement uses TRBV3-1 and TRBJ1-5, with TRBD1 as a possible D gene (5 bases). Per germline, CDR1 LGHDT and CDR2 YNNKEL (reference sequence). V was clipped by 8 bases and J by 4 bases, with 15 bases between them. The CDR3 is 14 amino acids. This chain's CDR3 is CASGPDAGNQPQHF. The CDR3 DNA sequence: TGTGCCAGCGGACCTGATGCAGGGAATCAGCCCCAGCATTTT.

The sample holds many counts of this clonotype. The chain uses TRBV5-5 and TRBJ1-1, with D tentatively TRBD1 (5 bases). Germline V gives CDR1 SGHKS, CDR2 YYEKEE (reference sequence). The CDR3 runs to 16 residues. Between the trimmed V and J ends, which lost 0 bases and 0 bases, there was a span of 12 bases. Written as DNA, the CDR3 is TGTGCCAGCAGCTTGGGGGGCGCATTGCTGAACACTGAAGCTTTCTTT. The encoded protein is CASSLGGALLNTEAFF.

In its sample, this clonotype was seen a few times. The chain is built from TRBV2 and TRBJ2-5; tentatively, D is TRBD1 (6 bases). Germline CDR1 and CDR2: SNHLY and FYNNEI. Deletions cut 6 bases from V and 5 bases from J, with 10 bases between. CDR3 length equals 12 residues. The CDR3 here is CASRDSGETQYF. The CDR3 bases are TGTGCCAGCAGGGACAGTGGGGAGACCCAGTACTTC.

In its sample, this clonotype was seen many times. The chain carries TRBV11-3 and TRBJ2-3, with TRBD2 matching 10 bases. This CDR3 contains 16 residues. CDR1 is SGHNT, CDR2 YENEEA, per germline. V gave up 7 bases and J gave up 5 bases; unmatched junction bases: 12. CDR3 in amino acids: CASTKLAGTVGDTQYF. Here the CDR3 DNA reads TGTGCCAGCACCAAACTAGCGGGGACCGTCGGAGATACGCAGTATTTT.

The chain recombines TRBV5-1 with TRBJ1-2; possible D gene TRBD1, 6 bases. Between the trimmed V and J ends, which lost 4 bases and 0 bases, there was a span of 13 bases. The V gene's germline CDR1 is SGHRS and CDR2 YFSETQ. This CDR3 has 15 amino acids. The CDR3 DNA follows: TGCGCCAGCAGCCCCGGGACACGGACTAACTATGGCTACACCTTC. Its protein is CASSPGTRTNYGYTF. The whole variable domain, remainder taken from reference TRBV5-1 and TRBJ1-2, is KAGVTQTPRYLIKTRGQQVTLSCSPISGHRSVSWYQQTPGQGLQFLFEYFSETQRNKGNFPGRFSGRQFSNSRSEMNVSTLELGDSALYLCASSPGTRTNYGYTFGSGTRLTVV.

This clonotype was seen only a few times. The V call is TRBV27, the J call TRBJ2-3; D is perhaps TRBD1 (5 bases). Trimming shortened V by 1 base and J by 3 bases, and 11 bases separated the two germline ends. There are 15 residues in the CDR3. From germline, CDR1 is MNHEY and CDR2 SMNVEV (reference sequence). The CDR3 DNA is TGTGCCAGCAGTTTATATTTCAGGGAAACAGATACGCAGTATTTT. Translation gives CASSLYFRETDTQYF.

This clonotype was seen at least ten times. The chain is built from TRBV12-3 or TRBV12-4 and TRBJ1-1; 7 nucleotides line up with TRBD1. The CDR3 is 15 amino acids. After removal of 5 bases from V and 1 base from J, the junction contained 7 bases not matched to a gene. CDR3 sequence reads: CASSTGTVPNTEAFF. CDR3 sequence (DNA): TGTGCCAGCAGTACCGGGACAGTTCCGAACACTGAAGCTTTCTTT.

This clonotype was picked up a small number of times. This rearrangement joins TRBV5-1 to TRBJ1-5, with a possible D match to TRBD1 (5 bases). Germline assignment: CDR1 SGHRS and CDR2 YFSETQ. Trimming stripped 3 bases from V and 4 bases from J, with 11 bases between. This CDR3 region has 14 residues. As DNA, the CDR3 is TGCGCCAGCAGCTCGGGGGTGGCGAATCAGCCCCAGCATTTT. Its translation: CASSSGVANQPQHF.

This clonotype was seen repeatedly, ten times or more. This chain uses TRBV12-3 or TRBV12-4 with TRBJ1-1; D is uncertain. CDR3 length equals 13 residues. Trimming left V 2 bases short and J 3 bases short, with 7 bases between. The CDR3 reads CASSLPGDTEAFF. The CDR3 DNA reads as TGTGCCAGCAGTTTACCGGGCGACACTGAAGCTTTCTTT.